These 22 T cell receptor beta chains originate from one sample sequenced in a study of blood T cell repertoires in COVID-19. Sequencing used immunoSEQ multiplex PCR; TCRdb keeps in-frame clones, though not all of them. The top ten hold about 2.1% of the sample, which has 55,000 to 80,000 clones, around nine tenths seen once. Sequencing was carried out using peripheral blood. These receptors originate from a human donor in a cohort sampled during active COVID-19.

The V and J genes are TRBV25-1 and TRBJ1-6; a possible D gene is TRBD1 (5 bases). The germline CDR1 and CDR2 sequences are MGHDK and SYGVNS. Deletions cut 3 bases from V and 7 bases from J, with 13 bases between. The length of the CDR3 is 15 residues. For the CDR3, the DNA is TGTGCCAGCAGTGATTCTGGGGCTCCAAATTCACCCCTCCACTTT. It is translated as CASSDSGAPNSPLHF.

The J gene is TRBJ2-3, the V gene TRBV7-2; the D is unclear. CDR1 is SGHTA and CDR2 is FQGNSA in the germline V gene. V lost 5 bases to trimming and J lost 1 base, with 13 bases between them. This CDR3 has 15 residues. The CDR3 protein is CASSPPHGGTDTQYF. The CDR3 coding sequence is TGTGCCAGCAGCCCCCCCCACGGAGGCACAGATACGCAGTATTTT.

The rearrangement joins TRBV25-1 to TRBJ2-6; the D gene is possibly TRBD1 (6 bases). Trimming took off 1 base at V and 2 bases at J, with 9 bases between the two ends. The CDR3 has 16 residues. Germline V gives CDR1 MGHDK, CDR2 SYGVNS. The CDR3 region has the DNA TGTGCCAGCAGTGAATTTACAGGGCCTGGGGCCAACGTCCTGACTTTC. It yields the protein CASSEFTGPGANVLTF.

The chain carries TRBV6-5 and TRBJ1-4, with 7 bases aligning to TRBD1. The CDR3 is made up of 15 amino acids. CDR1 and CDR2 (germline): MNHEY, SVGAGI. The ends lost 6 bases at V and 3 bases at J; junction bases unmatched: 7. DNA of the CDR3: TGTGCCAGCAGCCTTACAGGGGCAGCTAATGAAAAACTGTTTTTT. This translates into CASSLTGAANEKLFF.

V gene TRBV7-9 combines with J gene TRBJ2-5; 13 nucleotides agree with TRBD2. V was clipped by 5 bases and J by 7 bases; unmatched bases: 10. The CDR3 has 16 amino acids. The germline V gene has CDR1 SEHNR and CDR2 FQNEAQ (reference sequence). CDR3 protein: CASSAPTGTSGATQYF. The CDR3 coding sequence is TGTGCCAGCAGCGCACCTACCGGGACTAGCGGGGCGACCCAGTACTTC.

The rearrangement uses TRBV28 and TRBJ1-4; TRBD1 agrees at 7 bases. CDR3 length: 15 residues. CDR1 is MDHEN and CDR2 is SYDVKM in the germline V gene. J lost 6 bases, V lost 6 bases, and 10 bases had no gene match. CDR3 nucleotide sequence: TGTGCCAGCAGCCCCCAACCGGGACAGCATGAAAAACTGTTTTTT. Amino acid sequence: CASSPQPGQHEKLFF. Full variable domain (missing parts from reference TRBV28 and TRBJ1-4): DVKVTQSSRYLVKRTGEKVFLECVQDMDHENMFWYRQDPGLGLRLIYFSYDVKMKEKGDIPEGYSVSREKKERFSLILESASTNQTSMYLCASSPQPGQHEKLFFGSGTQLSVL.

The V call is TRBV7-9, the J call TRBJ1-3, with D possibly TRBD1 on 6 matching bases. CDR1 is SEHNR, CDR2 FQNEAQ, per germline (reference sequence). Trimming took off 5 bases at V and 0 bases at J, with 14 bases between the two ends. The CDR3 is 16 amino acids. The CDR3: CASSRRVRGSGNTIYF. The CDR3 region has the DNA TGTGCCAGCAGCCGACGGGTCAGGGGCTCTGGAAACACCATATATTTT. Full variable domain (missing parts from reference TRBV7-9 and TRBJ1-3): DTGVSQNPRHKITKRGQNVTFRCDPISEHNRLYWYRQTLGQGPEFLTYFQNEAQLEKSRLLSDRFSAERPKGSFSTLEIQRTEQGDSAMYLCASSRRVRGSGNTIYFGEGSWLTVV.

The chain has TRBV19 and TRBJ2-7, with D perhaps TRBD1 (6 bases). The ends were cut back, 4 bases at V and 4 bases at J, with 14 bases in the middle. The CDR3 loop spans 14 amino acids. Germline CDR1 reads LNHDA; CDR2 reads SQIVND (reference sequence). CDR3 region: CASSTLGQPYEQYF. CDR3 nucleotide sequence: TGTGCCAGTAGTACTCTCGGACAGCCTTACGAGCAGTACTTC. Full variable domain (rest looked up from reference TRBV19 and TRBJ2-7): DGGITQSPKYLFRKEGQNVTLSCEQNLNHDAMYWYRQDPGQGLRLIYYSQIVNDFQKGDIAEGYSVSREKKESFPLTVTSAQKNPTAFYLCASSTLGQPYEQYFGPGTRLTVT.

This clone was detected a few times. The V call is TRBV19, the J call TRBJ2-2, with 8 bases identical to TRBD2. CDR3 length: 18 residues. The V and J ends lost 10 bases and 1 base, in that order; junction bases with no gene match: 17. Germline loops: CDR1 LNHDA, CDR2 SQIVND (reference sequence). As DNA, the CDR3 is TGTGCCACCTGGGGGCGTACAGCGGGAGCACTGAACACCGGGGAGCTGTTTTTT. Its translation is CATWGRTAGALNTGELFF.

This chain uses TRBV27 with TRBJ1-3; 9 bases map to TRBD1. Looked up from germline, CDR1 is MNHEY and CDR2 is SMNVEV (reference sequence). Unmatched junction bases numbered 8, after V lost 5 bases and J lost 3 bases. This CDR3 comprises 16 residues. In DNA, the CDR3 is TGTGCCAGCAGTATGCGCTCGACAGGGGGTGGAAACACCATATATTTT. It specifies CASSMRSTGGGNTIYF.

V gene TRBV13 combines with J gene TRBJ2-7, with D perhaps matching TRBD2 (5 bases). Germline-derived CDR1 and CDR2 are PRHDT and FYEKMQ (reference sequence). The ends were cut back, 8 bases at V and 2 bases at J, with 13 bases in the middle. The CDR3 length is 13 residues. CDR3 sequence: CASGQAVTYEQYF. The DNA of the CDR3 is TGTGCCAGCGGCCAAGCGGTTACCTACGAGCAGTACTTC.

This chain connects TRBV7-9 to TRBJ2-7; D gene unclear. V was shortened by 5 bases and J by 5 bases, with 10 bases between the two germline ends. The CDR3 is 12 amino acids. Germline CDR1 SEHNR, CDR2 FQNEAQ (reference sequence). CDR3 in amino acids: CASSREFDEQYF. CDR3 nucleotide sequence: TGTGCCAGCAGCCGCGAATTTGACGAGCAGTACTTC. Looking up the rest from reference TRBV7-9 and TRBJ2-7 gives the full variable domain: DTGVSQNPRHKITKRGQNVTFRCDPISEHNRLYWYRQTLGQGPEFLTYFQNEAQLEKSRLLSDRFSAERPKGSFSTLEIQRTEQGDSAMYLCASSREFDEQYFGPGTRLTVT.

The CDR3 spells CASSQGASGSGNTIYF. CDR3 DNA sequence: TGTGCCAGCAGCCAAGGTGCGTCCGGCTCTGGAAACACCATATATTTT. This rearrangement joins TRBV3-1 (or the pseudogene TRBV3-2) to TRBJ1-3; D gene uncertain. Looked up from germline, CDR1 is LGHDT and CDR2 is YNNKEL (reference sequence). CDR3 length: 16 residues. Between the trimmed V and J ends, which lost 1 base and 0 bases, there was a span of 10 bases.

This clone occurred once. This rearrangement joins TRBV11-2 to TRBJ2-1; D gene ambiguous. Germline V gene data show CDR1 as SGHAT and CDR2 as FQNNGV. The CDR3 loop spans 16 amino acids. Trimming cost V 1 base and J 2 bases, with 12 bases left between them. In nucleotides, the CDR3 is TGTGCCAGCAGCTTAGTCCGCGGAGCCGCCTACAATGAGCAGTTCTTC. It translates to CASSLVRGAAYNEQFF. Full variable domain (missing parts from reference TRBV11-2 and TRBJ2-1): EAGVAQSPRYKIIEKRQSVAFWCNPISGHATLYWYQQILGQGPKLLIQFQNNGVVDDSQLPKDRFSAERLKGVDSTLKIQPAKLEDSAVYLCASSLVRGAAYNEQFFGPGTRLTVL.

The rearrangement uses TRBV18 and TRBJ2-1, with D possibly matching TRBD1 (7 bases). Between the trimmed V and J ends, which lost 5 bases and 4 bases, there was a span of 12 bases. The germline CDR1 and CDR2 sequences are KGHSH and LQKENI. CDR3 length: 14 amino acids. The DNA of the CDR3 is TGTGCCAGCTCAGGAGGGGGCCAATACAATGAGCAGTTCTTC. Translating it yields CASSGGGQYNEQFF. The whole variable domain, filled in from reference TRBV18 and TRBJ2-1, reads NAGVMQNPRHLVRRRGQEARLRCSPMKGHSHVYWYRQLPEEGLKFMVYLQKENIIDESGMPKERFSAEFPKEGPSILRIQQVVRGDSAAYFCASSGGGQYNEQFFGPGTRLTVL.

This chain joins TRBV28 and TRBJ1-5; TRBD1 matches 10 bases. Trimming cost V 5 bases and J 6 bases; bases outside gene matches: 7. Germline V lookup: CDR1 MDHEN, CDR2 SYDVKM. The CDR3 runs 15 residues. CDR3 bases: TGTGCCAGCAGTCGACAGGGGGCGATTAGTCAGCCCCAGCATTTT. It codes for CASSRQGAISQPQHF.

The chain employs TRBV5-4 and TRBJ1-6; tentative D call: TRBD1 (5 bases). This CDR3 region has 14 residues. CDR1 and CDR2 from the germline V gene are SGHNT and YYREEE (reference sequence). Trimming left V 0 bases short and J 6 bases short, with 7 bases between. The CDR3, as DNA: TGTGCCAGCAGCTTGGACGGGGGTAATTCACCCCTCCACTTT. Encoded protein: CASSLDGGNSPLHF.

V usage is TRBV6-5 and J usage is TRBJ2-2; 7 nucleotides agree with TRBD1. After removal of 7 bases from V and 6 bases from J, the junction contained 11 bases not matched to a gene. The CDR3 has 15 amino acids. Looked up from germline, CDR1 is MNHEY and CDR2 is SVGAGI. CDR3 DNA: TGTGCCAGCAAACAACTAATGACAGGGTCCGGGGAGCTGTTTTTT. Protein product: CASKQLMTGSGELFF.

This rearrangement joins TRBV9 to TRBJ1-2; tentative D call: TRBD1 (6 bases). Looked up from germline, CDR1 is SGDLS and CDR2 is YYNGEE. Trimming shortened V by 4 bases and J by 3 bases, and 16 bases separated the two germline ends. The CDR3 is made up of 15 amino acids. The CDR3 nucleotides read TGTGCCAGCAGCCCGCGGGGGGCGGGGGACTATGGCTACACCTTC. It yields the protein CASSPRGAGDYGYTF.

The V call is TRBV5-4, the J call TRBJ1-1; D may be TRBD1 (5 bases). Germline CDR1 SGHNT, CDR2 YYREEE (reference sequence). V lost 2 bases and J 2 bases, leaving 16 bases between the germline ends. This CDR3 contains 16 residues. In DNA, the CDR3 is TGTGCCAGCAGCTTAAGGGCAGGGAGGGGAAACACTGAAGCTTTCTTT. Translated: CASSLRAGRGNTEAFF.

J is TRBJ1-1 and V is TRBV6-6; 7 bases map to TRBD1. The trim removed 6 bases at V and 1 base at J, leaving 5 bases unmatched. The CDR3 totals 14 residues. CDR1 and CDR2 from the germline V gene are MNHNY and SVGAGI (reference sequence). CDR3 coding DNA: TGTGCCAGCAGCGGGGACAGTCGGAACACTGAAGCTTTCTTT. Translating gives CASSGDSRNTEAFF.

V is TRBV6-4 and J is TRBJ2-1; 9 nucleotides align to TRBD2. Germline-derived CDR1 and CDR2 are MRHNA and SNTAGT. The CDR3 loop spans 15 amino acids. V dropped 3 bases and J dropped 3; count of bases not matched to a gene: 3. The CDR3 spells CASSEYSGSYNEQFF. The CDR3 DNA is TGTGCCAGCAGTGAGTATAGCGGGAGCTACAATGAGCAGTTCTTC.